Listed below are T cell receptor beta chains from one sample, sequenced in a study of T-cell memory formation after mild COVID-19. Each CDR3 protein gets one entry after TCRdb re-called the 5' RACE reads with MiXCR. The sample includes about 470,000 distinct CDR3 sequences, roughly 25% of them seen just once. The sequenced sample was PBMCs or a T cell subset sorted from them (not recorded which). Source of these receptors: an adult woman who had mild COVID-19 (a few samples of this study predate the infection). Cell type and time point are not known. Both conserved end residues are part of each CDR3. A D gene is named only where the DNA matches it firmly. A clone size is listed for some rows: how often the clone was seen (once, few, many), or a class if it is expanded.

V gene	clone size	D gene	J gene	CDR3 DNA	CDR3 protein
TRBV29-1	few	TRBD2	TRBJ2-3	TGCAGCGTGGCCCCGGGACTAGCGGAGAGTCGAGATACGCAGTATTTT	CSVAPGLAESRDTQYF
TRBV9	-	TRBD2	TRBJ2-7	TGTGCCAGCAGCGTGGGACTAGCGGGAGGGCCACACTACGAGCAGTACTTC	CASSVGLAGGPHYEQYF
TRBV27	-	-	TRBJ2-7	TGTGCCAGCACCAAAAGGGGGGCGGGATGGACCTACGAGCAGTACTTC	CASTKRGAGWTYEQYF
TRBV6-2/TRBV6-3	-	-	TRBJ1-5	TGTGCCAGCAAGGACGGAATTAGCAATCAGCCCCAGCATTTT	CASKDGISNQPQHF
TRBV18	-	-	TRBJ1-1	TGTGCCAGCTCACCACCGGAGGCCCTGGGGACTGAAGCTTTCTTT	CASSPPEALGTEAFF
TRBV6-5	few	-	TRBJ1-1	TGTGCCAGCAGTTACGGGACCGCGATCACTGAAGCTTTCTTT	CASSYGTAITEAFF
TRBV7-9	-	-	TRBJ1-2	TGTGCCAGCAGCTTAGAGGTGACAATCAACTATGGCTACACCTTC	CASSLEVTINYGYTF
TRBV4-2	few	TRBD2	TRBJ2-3	TGTGCCAGCAGCCAAGCGACTAGCGGGGGGCCTTTCACAGATACGCAGTATTTT	CASSQATSGGPFTDTQYF
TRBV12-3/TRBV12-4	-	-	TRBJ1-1	TGTGCCAGCAGCAAAGAGGACAGCTCAGCTTTCTTT	CASSKEDSSAFF
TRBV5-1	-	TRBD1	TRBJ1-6	TGCGCCAGCAGGGTTACGGGACAGTATAATTCACCCCTCCACTTT	CASRVTGQYNSPLHF
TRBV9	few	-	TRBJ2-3	TGTGCCAGCAGCGTAGCCCCGGCACGGCCAGATACGCAGTATTTT	CASSVAPARPDTQYF
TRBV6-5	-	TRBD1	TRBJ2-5	TGTGCCAGCAGTTACTCCCTTACAGGGGGGGAGACCCAGTACTTC	CASSYSLTGGETQYF
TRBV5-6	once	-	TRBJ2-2	TGTGCCAGCAGCTCTCGGGCCGCGGGGAGGTCCGGGGAGCTGTTTTTT	CASSSRAAGRSGELFF
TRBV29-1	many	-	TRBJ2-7	TGCAGCGTTGAGGGGGCGGGATCCTCCTACGAGCAGTACTTC	CSVEGAGSSYEQYF
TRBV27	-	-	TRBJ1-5	TGTGCCAGCAGTTTATGGGGTGGCAATCAGCCCCAGCATTTT	CASSLWGGNQPQHF
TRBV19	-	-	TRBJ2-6	TGTGCCAGTAGTATCCTCGACGGGGGGGCCAACGTCCTGACTTTC	CASSILDGGANVLTF
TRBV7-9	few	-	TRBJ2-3	TGTGCCAGCAGCCCCGGGGCGGCCATAGATACGCAGTATTTT	CASSPGAAIDTQYF
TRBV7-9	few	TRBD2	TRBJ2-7	TGTGCCAGCAGCTTACTAGCGGGAGACGAGCAGTACTTC	CASSLLAGDEQYF